One and the same sample provided the 26 T cell receptor beta chains below, sequenced in a study of cytomegalovirus exposure and HLA in healthy donors. Amplification used 60 Vbeta primers and 13 Jbeta primers. TCRdb keeps only in-frame clones here, not all; method: immunoSEQ multiplex PCR. The data show roughly 170,000 clones, 70% to 85% seen once. The material sequenced was PBMCs. The receptor set was obtained from a girl between 2 and 10 years old in good health and CMV-seropositive.

This rearrangement joins TRBV11-2 to TRBJ2-1, with 8 positions matching TRBD2. CDR1 is SGHAT and CDR2 is FQNNGV in the germline V gene. The J segment lost 0 bases and the V segment lost 4 bases, leaving 2 bases of the junction unmatched. CDR3 length: 15 amino acids. The DNA for the CDR3 is TGTGCCAGCAGCTCCAGCGGGAGCTCCTACAATGAGCAGTTCTTC. Protein product: CASSSSGSSYNEQFF.

The genes are TRBV2 and TRBJ2-3, with a tentative D call TRBD1 (5 bases). Germline V gives CDR1 SNHLY, CDR2 FYNNEI. The CDR3 contains 14 residues. V lost 9 bases and J lost 4, with 17 bases in between. CDR3 DNA sequence: TGTGCCAGAAACTTAGCAGTGACAGCAGATACGCAGTATTTT. This translates into CARNLAVTADTQYF.

This chain connects TRBV19 to TRBJ2-7; 7 bases are a match to TRBD2. The V gene's germline CDR1 is LNHDA and CDR2 SQIVND (reference sequence). The CDR3 has 13 amino acids. V dropped 6 bases and J dropped 4; count of bases not matched to a gene: 6. CDR3 nucleotide sequence: TGTGCCAGTAGCCCATGGGGGGGTTACGAGCAGTACTTC. Protein sequence: CASSPWGGYEQYF.

The chain uses TRBV28 and TRBJ2-7; D is undetermined. This CDR3 has 14 amino acids. Germline CDR1 is MDHEN and CDR2 is SYDVKM. Trimming shortened V by 6 bases and J by 0 bases, and 12 bases separated the two germline ends. CDR3 nucleotide sequence: TGTGCCAGCAGCCTCACTTCCTACTCCTACGAGCAGTACTTC. Translated, it gives CASSLTSYSYEQYF.

As DNA, the CDR3 is TGCGCCAGCACCGACCCGTACAGGGGCACTGAAGCTTTCTTT. It yields the protein CASTDPYRGTEAFF. The V and J genes are TRBV5-1 and TRBJ1-1; TRBD1 matches 7 bases. V lost 6 bases, J lost 4 bases, and 9 bases stayed unmatched. The germline CDR1 and CDR2 sequences are SGHRS and YFSETQ. The CDR3 totals 14 residues.

A single count supports this clone. The rearrangement uses TRBV2 and TRBJ2-5; possibly TRBD2 for D (7 bases). The J call could be wrong; TRBJ2-7 is a better fit for the DNA end. Per germline, CDR1 SNHLY and CDR2 FYNNEI. The CDR3 contains 14 residues. The CDR3 here is CASRQGWGGDEQYF. CDR3 in DNA: TGTGCCAGCAGGCAGGGGTGGGGGGGCGACGAGCAGTACTTC.

This sequence joins TRBV9 and TRBJ2-2, with 7 bases aligning to TRBD1. Germline V CDR1 and CDR2: SGDLS, YYNGEE. The V and J ends lost 0 bases and 6 bases, in that order; junction bases with no gene match: 5. The CDR3 totals 15 residues. CDR3 amino acids: CASSVGGQGAGELFF. CDR3 sequence (DNA): TGTGCCAGCAGCGTAGGGGGGCAGGGGGCCGGGGAGCTGTTTTTT.

The J gene is TRBJ2-7, the V gene TRBV5-1, with D unclear. The germline gives CDR1 SGHRS, CDR2 YFSETQ. This CDR3 has 16 residues. Trimming pared 5 bases from V and 1 base from J, leaving 19 bases between. CDR3 DNA sequence: TGCGCCAGCAGTCCTTTCGGAGTACCGTTATCCTACGAGCAGTACTTC. This sequence encodes CASSPFGVPLSYEQYF.

The V gene is TRBV5-6, the J gene TRBJ1-1, with D possibly being TRBD1 (5 bases). Germline lookup yields CDR1 SGHDT and CDR2 YYEEEE. V lost 5 bases, J lost 4 bases, and 18 bases lay in between. The CDR3 sequence is 15 residues long. The CDR3 reads CASRPISGVLTEAFF. The DNA of the CDR3 is TGTGCCAGCAGACCTATCTCGGGGGTGCTCACTGAAGCTTTCTTT.

The chain joins TRBV5-1 to TRBJ2-2, with TRBD1 as a possible D gene (6 bases). From germline, CDR1 is SGHRS and CDR2 YFSETQ. This CDR3 has 19 amino acids. V gave up 0 bases and J gave up 4 bases, with 22 bases separating them. CDR3 sequence (DNA): TGCGCCAGCAGCTTGGTTCCTGCGACCCAGGGGATGGGCACCGGGGAGCTGTTTTTT. This sequence encodes CASSLVPATQGMGTGELFF.

The rearrangement joins TRBV28 to TRBJ2-1; D remains unclear. This CDR3 spans 14 amino acids. The V end lost 3 bases, the J end lost 5 bases, and 11 bases lay between the germline ends. Germline loops: CDR1 MDHEN, CDR2 SYDVKM. The CDR3 here is CASSFNWQNNEQFF. CDR3 coding DNA: TGTGCCAGCAGTTTTAATTGGCAGAACAATGAGCAGTTCTTC.

This chain uses TRBV4-2 with TRBJ1-1; D gene uncertain. This CDR3 contains 13 residues. V was shortened by 3 bases and J by 8 bases, with 13 bases between the two germline ends. Looked up from germline, CDR1 is LGHNA and CDR2 is YNFKEQ. DNA of the CDR3: TGTGCCAGCAGCCAGGACTCTAGCGAAGAAGCTTTCTTT. It is translated as CASSQDSSEEAFF.

For the CDR3, the DNA is TGTGCCAGCAGTTTAACTTACCAGGGTGATACGCAGTATTTT. Translated, it gives CASSLTYQGDTQYF. The chain combines TRBV6-5 with TRBJ2-3, with TRBD1 as a possible D gene (5 bases). This CDR3 is built from 14 residues. V lost 4 bases and J 6 bases, leaving 14 bases between the germline ends. Germline CDR1 reads MNHEY; CDR2 reads SVGAGI.

This clone was detected a few times. The chain carries TRBV5-4 and TRBJ2-7; TRBD2 aligns across 7 bases. Per germline, CDR1 SGHNT and CDR2 YYREEE (reference sequence). This CDR3 comprises 14 residues. J gave up 3 bases and V 0 bases, and 3 bases lay outside the gene matches. The DNA of the CDR3 is TGTGCCAGCAGCTTGGCTGGGGACTACTACGAGCAGTACTTC. It is translated as CASSLAGDYYEQYF.

The rearrangement links TRBV29-1 to TRBJ1-1; 7 positions match TRBD1. In germline, CDR1 is SQVTM, CDR2 ANQGSEA. This CDR3 is built from 11 residues. J lost 6 bases, V lost 7 bases, and 5 bases had no gene match. CDR3 sequence: CSGYRGSEAFF. The CDR3 DNA reads as TGCAGCGGCTACAGGGGCTCTGAAGCTTTCTTT.

V gene TRBV30 combines with J gene TRBJ2-3, with D tentatively TRBD1 (6 bases). Per the germline V gene, CDR1 is GTSNPN and CDR2 is SVGIG (reference sequence). The length of the CDR3 is 13 residues. CDR3 sequence reads: CASDRPSTDTQYF. CDR3 DNA: TGTGCGTCCGACAGGCCCAGCACAGATACGCAGTATTTT.

V gene TRBV28 combines with J gene TRBJ1-4, with D perhaps matching TRBD1 (6 bases). CDR3 length equals 17 residues. Trimming stripped 4 bases from V and 3 bases from J, with 18 bases between. Germline V lookup: CDR1 MDHEN, CDR2 SYDVKM. The CDR3 reads CASSSARGFGANEKLFF. The CDR3 nucleotides are TGTGCCAGCAGTTCCGCCAGGGGATTCGGGGCTAATGAAAAACTGTTTTTT.

The gene calls are TRBV19 and TRBJ2-1; TRBD2 matches at 14 bases. There are 17 residues in the CDR3. With V trimmed by 2 bases and J by 8 bases, 8 bases remained unmatched. Germline CDR1 reads LNHDA; CDR2 reads SQIVND (reference sequence). In DNA, the CDR3 is TGTGCCAGTAGTATAAGGACTAGCGGGGGGTTGGTTTATGAGCAGTTCTTC. The encoded protein is CASSIRTSGGLVYEQFF.

The CDR3 DNA reads as TGTGCCAGCAGCTTAGCTGGACAAACGAACTATGGCTACACCTTC. This codes for CASSLAGQTNYGYTF. This chain connects TRBV11-3 to TRBJ1-2; TRBD1 is a possible D gene (5 bases). Germline CDR1 is SGHNT and CDR2 is YENEEA. This CDR3 spans 15 amino acids. V was cut by 1 base and J by 2 bases, with 11 bases left in between.

This clone was observed once. J is TRBJ2-7 and V is TRBV25-1; D is perhaps TRBD2 (7 bases). V dropped 5 bases and J dropped 7 bases, with 18 bases sitting between them. This CDR3 has 14 amino acids. Germline CDR1 MGHDK, CDR2 SYGVNS. CDR3 residues: CASSTGRDLGEQYF. The CDR3 bases are TGTGCCAGCAGTACAGGGAGGGACTTGGGGGAGCAGTACTTC.

V gene TRBV27 combines with J gene TRBJ2-1; D is perhaps TRBD2 (5 bases). CDR1 MNHEY and CDR2 SMNVEV come from the germline V gene (reference sequence). V shed 6 bases and J shed 10 bases, with 19 bases lying between them. CDR3 size: 14 residues. The CDR3 is CASSLRSDPGEQFF. The CDR3 DNA follows: TGTGCCAGCAGCTTAAGGAGCGACCCGGGAGAGCAGTTCTTC.

The count of this clone is one. The chain joins TRBV7-6 to TRBJ2-3; weak D call: TRBD2 (6 bases). Trimming shortened V by 0 bases and J by 2 bases, and 12 bases separated the two germline ends. The CDR3 is 16 residues long. Germline V gene lookup returns CDR1 SGHVS and CDR2 FNYEAQ. The CDR3 region is CASSLAPLAATDTQYF. CDR3 DNA sequence: TGTGCCAGCAGCTTAGCACCCTTAGCGGCCACAGATACGCAGTATTTT.

V is TRBV11-3 and J is TRBJ2-5; tentative D call: TRBD2 (5 bases). The V gene's germline CDR1 is SGHNT and CDR2 YENEEA. Trimming removed 4 bases from V and 1 base from J, with 13 bases in between. This CDR3 has 15 amino acids. The CDR3 region is CASSSTGWSQETQYF. Here the CDR3 DNA reads TGTGCCAGCAGCTCTACGGGGTGGTCCCAAGAGACCCAGTACTTC.

This chain connects TRBV9 to TRBJ2-7, with TRBD2 as a possible D gene (6 bases). This CDR3 contains 16 residues. The V end was cut by 0 bases, the J end by 0 bases, with 13 bases between. Germline assignment: CDR1 SGDLS and CDR2 YYNGEE. Written as DNA, the CDR3 is TGTGCCAGCAGCGTAGGGGGGGACTCTTACTCCTACGAGCAGTACTTC. It codes for CASSVGGDSYSYEQYF.

The rearrangement links TRBV14 to TRBJ2-1, with 8 bases lining up with TRBD2. V lost 4 bases and J lost 8; bases outside the gene matches: 7. The CDR3 has 14 residues. Germline CDR1 reads SGHDN; CDR2 reads FVKESK. Here the CDR3 reads CASSPQGLGDEQFF. The CDR3 DNA sequence: TGTGCCAGCAGCCCACAGGGACTAGGAGATGAGCAGTTCTTC.

The rearrangement links TRBV11-3 to TRBJ1-1; D is perhaps TRBD1 (5 bases). Germline V gives CDR1 SGHNT, CDR2 YENEEA. This CDR3 has 14 amino acids. Trimming left V 5 bases short and J 1 base short, with 11 bases between. CDR3 in DNA: TGTGCCAGCAGCCTATTAAGGGGGAACACTGAAGCTTTCTTT. Residues: CASSLLRGNTEAFF. Full variable domain (missing parts from reference TRBV11-3 and TRBJ1-1): EAGVVQSPRYKIIEKKQPVAFWCNPISGHNTLYWYLQNLGQGPELLIRYENEEAVDDSQLPKDRFSAERLKGVDSTLKIQPAELGDSAVYLCASSLLRGNTEAFFGQGTRLTVV.